This is a list of T cell receptor beta chains from one sample in a study of cytomegalovirus exposure and HLA in healthy donors. Sequencing used immunoSEQ multiplex PCR; TCRdb keeps in-frame clones, though not all of them. Here the sample spans about 98,000 clones, more than 60% being singletons. Sequencing was carried out using PBMCs. All receptors derive from a man between 18 and 29 years old in good health and CMV-seropositive. CDR3s include the opening cysteine and the closing phenylalanine or tryptophan. Each record gives: clone size, J gene, V gene, D gene, CDR3 protein, CDR3 DNA. The D gene is left open where the match is weak. Expanded clones get a size class; other rows say once, few or many, or leave the size out.

clone_size: -
j_call: TRBJ2-5
v_call: TRBV15
d_call: -
cdr3_aa: CATSPGTRQETQYF
cdr3_nt: TGTGCCACCAGCCCCGGGACTCGCCAAGAGACCCAGTACTTC

clone_size: -
j_call: TRBJ2-1
v_call: TRBV19
d_call: TRBD1
cdr3_aa: CASRPGQYNEQFF
cdr3_nt: TGTGCCAGTAGGCCGGGACAGTACAATGAGCAGTTCTTC

clone_size: -
j_call: TRBJ2-2
v_call: TRBV2
d_call: -
cdr3_aa: CASDWQSNTGELFF
cdr3_nt: TGTGCCAGCGATTGGCAGTCGAACACCGGGGAGCTGTTTTTT

clone_size: once
j_call: TRBJ2-1
v_call: TRBV5-6
d_call: -
cdr3_aa: CASSLEVQGNEQFF
cdr3_nt: TGTGCCAGCAGCTTGGAGGTTCAGGGCAATGAGCAGTTCTTC

clone_size: -
j_call: TRBJ2-7
v_call: TRBV4-1
d_call: -
cdr3_aa: CASSQEDSNYEQYF
cdr3_nt: TGCGCCAGCAGCCAAGAGGACAGCAATTACGAGCAGTACTTC

clone_size: once
j_call: TRBJ2-5
v_call: TRBV29-1
d_call: TRBD1
cdr3_aa: CSVDWTGGETQYF
cdr3_nt: TGCAGCGTTGACTGGACAGGGGGGGAGACCCAGTACTTC

clone_size: -
j_call: TRBJ1-4
v_call: TRBV7-9
d_call: TRBD1
cdr3_aa: CASSPRDRGPTGGEKLFF
cdr3_nt: TGTGCCAGCAGCCCGCGGGACAGGGGTCCGACAGGAGGTGAAAAACTGTTTTTT

clone_size: -
j_call: TRBJ2-3
v_call: TRBV28
d_call: -
cdr3_aa: CASSPLARTDTQYF
cdr3_nt: TGTGCCAGCAGTCCTTTAGCGCGCACAGATACGCAGTATTTT

clone_size: -
j_call: TRBJ2-3
v_call: TRBV2
d_call: TRBD2
cdr3_aa: CASKLGLAEVTDKQYF
cdr3_nt: TGTGCCAGCAAATTAGGACTAGCTGAGGTAACGGATAAGCAGTATTTT

clone_size: once
j_call: TRBJ1-5
v_call: TRBV7-2
d_call: TRBD1
cdr3_aa: CASSSRDRGPQPQHF
cdr3_nt: TGTGCCAGCAGTTCTAGGGACAGGGGGCCTCAGCCCCAGCATTTT

clone_size: few
j_call: TRBJ2-7
v_call: TRBV4-2
d_call: TRBD2
cdr3_aa: CASSQDSGGAYEQYF
cdr3_nt: TGTGCCAGCAGCCAAGATAGCGGGGGGGCCTACGAGCAGTACTTC

clone_size: few
j_call: TRBJ2-7
v_call: TRBV5-4
d_call: -
cdr3_aa: CASSFLSDSSYEQYF
cdr3_nt: TGTGCCAGCAGCTTCTTGTCGGACAGCTCCTACGAGCAGTACTTC

clone_size: -
j_call: TRBJ2-7
v_call: TRBV18
d_call: -
cdr3_aa: CASSRDRSHYEQYF
cdr3_nt: TGTGCCAGCTCCCGAGACAGGTCGCACTACGAGCAGTACTTC

clone_size: few
j_call: TRBJ2-7
v_call: TRBV5-1
d_call: -
cdr3_aa: CASSLRSGYEQYF
cdr3_nt: TGCGCCAGCAGCTTGCGGTCAGGTTACGAGCAGTACTTC

clone_size: once
j_call: TRBJ2-6
v_call: TRBV27
d_call: -
cdr3_aa: CASSLSRGVRSGANVLTF
cdr3_nt: TGTGCCAGCAGTTTATCTCGGGGAGTACGCTCTGGGGCCAACGTCCTGACTTTC

clone_size: -
j_call: TRBJ2-7
v_call: TRBV5-1
d_call: TRBD2
cdr3_aa: CASSLAMAGGAEQYF
cdr3_nt: TGCGCCAGCAGCTTGGCCATGGCGGGGGGGGCCGAGCAGTACTTC

clone_size: -
j_call: TRBJ1-2
v_call: TRBV18
d_call: -
cdr3_aa: CASSPRTDSNYGYTF
cdr3_nt: TGTGCCAGCTCACCGAGAACGGACAGCAACTATGGCTACACCTTC

clone_size: -
j_call: TRBJ1-2
v_call: TRBV28
d_call: TRBD1
cdr3_aa: CASSLPRGPGGYTF
cdr3_nt: TGTGCCAGCAGTTTACCCAGGGGGCCCGGCGGCTACACCTTC

clone_size: -
j_call: TRBJ1-1
v_call: TRBV28
d_call: -
cdr3_aa: CASELQGRTFF
cdr3_nt: TGTGCCAGCGAGTTACAGGGTAGAACTTTCTTT

clone_size: -
j_call: TRBJ1-5
v_call: TRBV7-8
d_call: TRBD1
cdr3_aa: CASSATETGLNQPQHF
cdr3_nt: TGTGCCAGCAGCGCGACCGAGACAGGGCTTAATCAGCCCCAGCATTTT

clone_size: -
j_call: TRBJ2-3
v_call: TRBV4-2
d_call: TRBD2
cdr3_aa: CASSRGTSGGTDTQYF
cdr3_nt: TGTGCCAGCAGCCGGGGGACTAGCGGAGGCACAGATACGCAGTATTTT

clone_size: -
j_call: TRBJ2-6
v_call: TRBV7-3
d_call: -
cdr3_aa: CASSLVHSGANVLTF
cdr3_nt: TGTGCCAGCAGCTTAGTCCACTCTGGGGCCAACGTCCTGACTTTC

clone_size: -
j_call: TRBJ1-1
v_call: TRBV28
d_call: TRBD1
cdr3_aa: CASSLRDSYTEAFF
cdr3_nt: TGTGCCAGCAGTCTACGGGACAGCTACACTGAAGCTTTCTTT

clone_size: -
j_call: TRBJ1-1
v_call: TRBV6-1
d_call: TRBD1
cdr3_aa: CASTRTGGRTEAFF
cdr3_nt: TGTGCCAGCACGCGGACAGGGGGACGCACTGAAGCTTTCTTT

clone_size: -
j_call: TRBJ2-7
v_call: TRBV10-3
d_call: -
cdr3_aa: CAISPTGSHEQYF
cdr3_nt: TGTGCCATCAGCCCTACAGGTTCCCACGAGCAGTACTTC

clone_size: once
j_call: TRBJ2-7
v_call: TRBV29-1
d_call: -
cdr3_aa: CSVVQGSSYEQYF
cdr3_nt: TGCAGCGTTGTCCAGGGGAGCTCCTACGAGCAGTACTTC

clone_size: -
j_call: TRBJ2-1
v_call: TRBV11-3
d_call: -
cdr3_aa: CASSLDRSPHNEQFF
cdr3_nt: TGTGCCAGCAGCTTAGATCGTAGCCCCCACAATGAGCAGTTCTTC

clone_size: -
j_call: TRBJ1-2
v_call: TRBV9
d_call: -
cdr3_aa: CASSPRGDWGTGYTF
cdr3_nt: TGTGCCAGCAGCCCAAGAGGGGACTGGGGGACTGGCTACACCTTC

clone_size: -
j_call: TRBJ2-7
v_call: TRBV11-2
d_call: -
cdr3_aa: CASSPTPGYYEQYF
cdr3_nt: TGTGCCAGCAGCCCCACTCCGGGTTACTACGAGCAGTACTTC

clone_size: -
j_call: TRBJ1-1
v_call: TRBV27
d_call: -
cdr3_aa: CASSRGTEAFF
cdr3_nt: TGTGCCAGCAGCCGGGGGACTGAAGCTTTCTTT

clone_size: -
j_call: TRBJ2-1
v_call: TRBV4-1
d_call: -
cdr3_aa: CASSSKEVWLNEQFF
cdr3_nt: TGCGCCAGCAGCTCGAAAGAGGTCTGGCTCAATGAGCAGTTCTTC

clone_size: -
j_call: TRBJ2-1
v_call: TRBV5-6
d_call: TRBD1
cdr3_aa: CASSDTGGPYNEQFF
cdr3_nt: TGTGCCAGCAGCGACACAGGGGGCCCCTACAATGAGCAGTTCTTC

clone_size: -
j_call: TRBJ1-1
v_call: TRBV6-1
d_call: -
cdr3_aa: CASSEWQGPEAFF
cdr3_nt: TGTGCCAGCAGTGAATGGCAGGGCCCTGAAGCTTTCTTT

clone_size: -
j_call: TRBJ2-7
v_call: TRBV28
d_call: -
cdr3_aa: CASSSDDSTYEQYF
cdr3_nt: TGTGCCAGCAGTTCCGATGACTCGACCTACGAGCAGTACTTC

clone_size: -
j_call: TRBJ2-7
v_call: TRBV5-1
d_call: TRBD2
cdr3_aa: CASNPGGAAYEQYF
cdr3_nt: TGCGCCAGCAACCCGGGGGGGGCGGCGTACGAGCAGTACTTC

clone_size: -
j_call: TRBJ2-3
v_call: TRBV5-1
d_call: -
cdr3_aa: CASSLVADTQYF
cdr3_nt: TGCGCCAGCAGCTTGGTTGCAGATACGCAGTACTTT

clone_size: -
j_call: TRBJ2-1
v_call: TRBV6-6
d_call: TRBD2
cdr3_aa: CASSSSGGASYNEQFF
cdr3_nt: TGTGCCAGCAGTTCTAGCGGGGGGGCCTCCTACAATGAGCAGTTCTTC

clone_size: -
j_call: TRBJ1-1
v_call: TRBV19
d_call: -
cdr3_aa: CASRKAGLVTEAFF
cdr3_nt: TGTGCCAGTAGGAAGGCAGGATTGGTCACTGAAGCTTTCTTT

clone_size: -
j_call: TRBJ2-7
v_call: TRBV9
d_call: TRBD2
cdr3_aa: CASSVLAGSYEQYF
cdr3_nt: TGTGCCAGCAGCGTCCTAGCGGGCTCCTACGAGCAGTACTTC

clone_size: -
j_call: TRBJ1-2
v_call: TRBV19
d_call: -
cdr3_aa: CASRTEVNYGYTF
cdr3_nt: TGTGCCAGTAGGACAGAGGTTAACTATGGCTACACCTTC

clone_size: few
j_call: TRBJ1-2
v_call: TRBV5-1
d_call: TRBD1
cdr3_aa: CASSFSRGDVGYTF
cdr3_nt: TGCGCCAGCAGCTTCTCCAGGGGGGATGTTGGCTACACCTTC

clone_size: -
j_call: TRBJ2-7
v_call: TRBV4-2
d_call: TRBD1
cdr3_aa: CASSQATTGDEQYF
cdr3_nt: TGTGCCAGCAGCCAAGCCACCACAGGGGACGAGCAGTACTTC

clone_size: few
j_call: TRBJ2-1
v_call: TRBV11-2
d_call: TRBD2
cdr3_aa: CASRPLSGGSSTPGQFF
cdr3_nt: TGTGCCAGCAGGCCCCTAAGCGGGGGCTCATCTACCCCAGGGCAGTTCTTC

clone_size: -
j_call: TRBJ1-1
v_call: TRBV5-1
d_call: -
cdr3_aa: CASSLGFRGANTEAFF
cdr3_nt: TGCGCCAGCAGCTTGGGGTTTCGGGGGGCTAACACTGAAGCTTTCTTT

clone_size: -
j_call: TRBJ1-1
v_call: TRBV28
d_call: TRBD1
cdr3_aa: CASSLPFTGGTEAFF
cdr3_nt: TGTGCCAGCAGTTTACCCTTTACAGGGGGGACTGAAGCTTTCTTT

clone_size: few
j_call: TRBJ2-3
v_call: TRBV6-1
d_call: -
cdr3_aa: CASSEIGRGTDTQYF
cdr3_nt: TGTGCCAGCAGTGAAATCGGCAGGGGCACAGATACGCAGTATTTT

clone_size: -
j_call: TRBJ1-1
v_call: TRBV11-2
d_call: -
cdr3_aa: CASSLGHEAFF
cdr3_nt: TGTGCCAGCAGCTTAGGGCATGAAGCTTTCTTT

clone_size: few
j_call: TRBJ2-2
v_call: TRBV4-1
d_call: -
cdr3_aa: CASSQVDMGLITGELFF
cdr3_nt: TGCGCCAGCAGCCAAGTAGATATGGGCCTGATCACCGGGGAGCTGTTTTTT

clone_size: -
j_call: TRBJ2-1
v_call: TRBV5-1
d_call: -
cdr3_aa: CASRNVPAGYNEQFF
cdr3_nt: TGCGCCAGCAGGAACGTTCCAGCGGGCTACAATGAGCAGTTCTTC

clone_size: once
j_call: TRBJ1-2
v_call: TRBV7-8
d_call: TRBD1
cdr3_aa: CASTWDRAYGYTF
cdr3_nt: TGTGCCAGCACCTGGGACAGGGCCTATGGCTACACCTTC

clone_size: -
j_call: TRBJ2-7
v_call: TRBV5-1
d_call: TRBD1
cdr3_aa: CASSLGGTGSYEQYF
cdr3_nt: TGCGCCAGCAGCTTGGGAGGGACAGGGAGCTACGAGCAGTACTTC

clone_size: -
j_call: TRBJ1-2
v_call: TRBV5-6
d_call: -
cdr3_aa: CASSLNQGYGYTF
cdr3_nt: TGTGCCAGCAGCTTAAATCAGGGATATGGCTACACCTTC

clone_size: few
j_call: TRBJ1-5
v_call: TRBV13
d_call: TRBD1
cdr3_aa: CASSKGQGGNQPQHF
cdr3_nt: TGTGCCAGCAGCAAAGGACAGGGGGGCAATCAGCCCCAGCATTTT